This T cell receptor beta chain was sequenced in a study of cytotoxic CD8 clonotypes in ibrutinib-treated CLL. On the study more broadly: Samples yielded averages of 200,000 to 300,000 productive templates and tens of thousands of productive rearrangements.

This clone has just one count. Sequencing used immunoSEQ multiplex PCR; TCRdb keeps in-frame clones, though not all of them. This table has tens of thousands of clones, about 76% appearing once. This TCR was sampled from a human donor with chronic lymphocytic leukemia. The sequencing used PBMCs, collected after 36 months of ibrutinib treatment.

The CDR3 DNA is TGTGCCAGCAGTGAGGGCCCAAATTATGGCTACACCTTC. This translates into CASSEGPNYGYTF. This chain connects TRBV6-5 to TRBJ1-2; D ambiguous. The CDR3 is made up of 13 amino acids. Trimming cost V 5 bases and J 5 bases, with 12 bases left between them. Germline V gene lookup returns CDR1 MNHEY and CDR2 SVGAGI.